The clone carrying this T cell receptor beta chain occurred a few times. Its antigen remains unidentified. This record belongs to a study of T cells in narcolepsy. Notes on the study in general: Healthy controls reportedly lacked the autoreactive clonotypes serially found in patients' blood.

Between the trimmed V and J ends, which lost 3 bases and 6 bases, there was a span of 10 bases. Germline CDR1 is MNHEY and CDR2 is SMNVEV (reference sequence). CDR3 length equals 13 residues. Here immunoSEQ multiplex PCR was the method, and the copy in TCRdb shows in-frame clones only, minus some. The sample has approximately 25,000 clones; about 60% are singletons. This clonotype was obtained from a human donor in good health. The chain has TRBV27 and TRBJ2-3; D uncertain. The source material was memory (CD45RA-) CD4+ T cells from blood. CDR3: CASSLVRRDTQYF. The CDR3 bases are TGTGCCAGCAGTTTGGTCCGGCGGGATACGCAGTATTTT.